The 20 T cell receptor beta chains below were found in one sample sequenced in a study of cytomegalovirus exposure and HLA in healthy donors. Primers for the PCR totalled 60 Vbeta and 13 Jbeta. The repertoire was sequenced with immunoSEQ multiplex PCR; TCRdb's copy has only in-frame clones and lacks some. This sample carries 110,000 to 150,000 clones, approximately 78% of them seen once, and the ten largest clones take roughly 3.2%. Input material: PBMCs. The receptors stem from a man younger than 30 in good health and CMV-seropositive.

The chain has TRBV28 and TRBJ2-7; TRBD1 might be the D (6 bases). V was shortened by 7 bases and J by 3 bases, with 16 bases between the two germline ends. The CDR3 sequence is 14 residues long. Germline V gene sequence: CDR1 MDHEN, CDR2 SYDVKM. CDR3 sequence reads: CASTLRGSDYEQYF. CDR3 bases: TGTGCCAGCACCCTTAGGGGGTCTGACTACGAGCAGTACTTC.

The rearrangement uses TRBV6-1 and TRBJ1-5; no firm D call. Trimming left V 2 bases short and J 1 base short, with 9 bases between. CDR3 size: 15 residues. Germline V CDR1 and CDR2: MNHNS, SASEGT. Here the CDR3 DNA reads TGTGCCAGCAGTGAATGGCTCGGGAGCAATCAGCCCCAGCATTTT. Translation gives CASSEWLGSNQPQHF.

The J gene is TRBJ1-2, the V gene TRBV27; tentatively, D is TRBD1 (5 bases). This CDR3 contains 16 residues. The germline V gene has CDR1 MNHEY and CDR2 SMNVEV (reference sequence). The germline V and J ends were trimmed by 6 bases and 4 bases, with 21 bases remaining between them. DNA of the CDR3: TGTGCCAGCAGGTCCTCCTCGGGGGAGGCGAGCTATGGCTACACCTTC. This encodes CASRSSSGEASYGYTF.

This clone was recorded only once. The rearrangement links TRBV28 to TRBJ2-7, with 7 bases aligning to TRBD2. Germline values: CDR1 MDHEN, CDR2 SYDVKM. V lost 10 bases, J lost 1 base, and 10 bases stayed unmatched. This CDR3 is built from 14 residues. CDR3 in DNA: TGTGCCACTCACTTGGGGGGGTTTTCCTACGAGCAGTACTTC. This encodes CATHLGGFSYEQYF.

This clone came up once. This chain uses TRBV14 with TRBJ2-7, with 9 bases that match TRBD1. The CDR3 is made up of 14 amino acids. V dropped 6 bases and J dropped 7; count of bases not matched to a gene: 10. CDR1 and CDR2 (germline): SGHDN, FVKESK. CDR3 region: CASSGTGFDLEQYF. Written as DNA, the CDR3 is TGTGCCAGCAGTGGGACAGGGTTTGATTTGGAGCAGTACTTC.

The chain carries TRBV27 and TRBJ1-3; no definite D call. The germline V gene has CDR1 MNHEY and CDR2 SMNVEV (reference sequence). V lost 4 bases to trimming and J lost 9 bases, with 13 bases between them. CDR3 length: 13 amino acids. CDR3: CASSSETPGTIYF. The CDR3 bases are TGTGCCAGCAGTTCCGAAACACCGGGCACCATATATTTT.

J is TRBJ1-2 and V is TRBV5-1, with 7 bases that match TRBD1. The CDR3 sequence is 12 residues long. With 4 bases clipped from V and 5 bases from J, the junction kept 2 bases outside the gene matches. Germline V gene lookup returns CDR1 SGHRS and CDR2 YFSETQ. The CDR3 here is CASSLGQYGYTF. CDR3 DNA: TGCGCCAGCAGCCTGGGACAGTATGGCTACACCTTC.

The V and J genes are TRBV27 and TRBJ2-1; TRBD2 is a possible D gene (5 bases). CDR3 size: 13 residues. The germline V gene encodes CDR1 MNHEY and CDR2 SMNVEV (reference sequence). Trimming left V 5 bases short and J 9 bases short, with 14 bases between. In DNA, the CDR3 is TGTGCCAGCAGTCCCGGGCGGGCCAGTGAGCAGTTCTTC. Amino acids: CASSPGRASEQFF.

This chain joins TRBV5-1 and TRBJ2-2; D uncertain. This CDR3 is built from 11 residues. Trimming took off 0 bases at V and 8 bases at J, with 2 bases between the two ends. Germline CDR1 is SGHRS and CDR2 is YFSETQ. The CDR3 bases are TGCGCCAGCAGCTTGGCAGGGGAGCTGTTTTTT. Translated, it gives CASSLAGELFF.

The V and J genes are TRBV11-2 and TRBJ2-5, with no clear D. The J call could be wrong; TRBJ2-7 is a better fit for the DNA end. Germline V lookup: CDR1 SGHAT, CDR2 FQNNGV. The CDR3 spans 17 residues. The CDR3 reads CASSSLGGAPSSYEQYF. In DNA, the CDR3 is TGTGCCAGCAGCTCCTTAGGCGGAGCTCCCAGCTCCTACGAGCAGTACTTC.

This clone was recorded once. The chain uses TRBV7-6 and TRBJ2-5; unclear D gene. This CDR3 spans 11 amino acids. The germline V gene has CDR1 SGHVS and CDR2 FNYEAQ. Trimming cost V 1 base and J 10 bases, with 7 bases left between them. The CDR3, as DNA: TGTGCCAGCAGCTTAGGGCAAGACCAGTACTTC. Its translation: CASSLGQDQYF.

This clone showed up just a few times. The chain joins TRBV6-4 to TRBJ2-1, with 9 nucleotides matching TRBD2. The V segment lost 3 bases and the J segment 0 bases; nucleotides outside the gene matches: 0. Germline V gene lookup returns CDR1 MRHNA and CDR2 SNTAGT. CDR3 length: 15 amino acids. The CDR3 is CASSETSGSYNEQFF. CDR3 nucleotides: TGTGCCAGCAGTGAGACTAGCGGCTCCTACAATGAGCAGTTCTTC.

J is TRBJ2-1 and V is TRBV7-8; D may be TRBD1 (5 bases). Germline lookup yields CDR1 SGHVS and CDR2 FQNEAQ. This CDR3 comprises 16 residues. Deletions cut 1 base from V and 9 bases from J, with 19 bases between. The CDR3 reads CASSLGGSREKVEQFF. The CDR3 DNA reads as TGTGCCAGCAGCTTAGGGGGCAGTAGAGAGAAGGTTGAGCAGTTCTTC.

This clone turned up a few times. The rearrangement links TRBV11-3 to TRBJ2-3, with D possibly TRBD2 on 6 matching bases. CDR1 and CDR2 from the germline V gene are SGHNT and YENEEA. The CDR3 sequence is 16 residues long. Trimming took 5 bases from V and 1 from J, leaving 16 bases between them. The CDR3 nucleotides are TGTGCCAGCAGCGCCCGGGAGCGAGGGGGCACAGATACGCAGTATTTT. Residues: CASSARERGGTDTQYF.

The V and J genes are TRBV6-5 and TRBJ2-1, with D possibly TRBD2 on 6 matching bases. CDR1 is MNHEY and CDR2 is SVGAGI in the germline V gene. The CDR3 sequence is 15 residues long. V was shortened by 6 bases and J by 4 bases, with 16 bases between the two germline ends. CDR3 sequence: CASSSGSGTYNEQFF. The CDR3 DNA sequence: TGTGCCAGCAGCTCAGGGTCGGGGACTTACAATGAGCAGTTCTTC.

The V and J genes are TRBV5-1 and TRBJ2-5; 9 positions match TRBD2. The germline gives CDR1 SGHRS, CDR2 YFSETQ. V lost 5 bases and J lost 4; bases outside the gene matches: 9. There are 15 residues in the CDR3. The CDR3 is CASSWTSAGRETQYF. CDR3 sequence (DNA): TGCGCCAGCAGTTGGACTAGCGCGGGTCGAGAGACCCAGTACTTC. The full variable domain, completed using reference TRBV5-1 and TRBJ2-5, is KAGVTQTPRYLIKTRGQQVTLSCSPISGHRSVSWYQQTPGQGLQFLFEYFSETQRNKGNFPGRFSGRQFSNSRSEMNVSTLELGDSALYLCASSWTSAGRETQYFGPGTRLLVL.

CDR3 loop: CASSPPGEETQYF. The CDR3 DNA reads TGCGCCAGCAGCCCCCCGGGGGAAGAGACCCAGTACTTC. This chain links TRBV5-1 with TRBJ2-5; weak D call: TRBD2 (6 bases). Germline V gene lookup returns CDR1 SGHRS and CDR2 YFSETQ. Trimming took off 4 bases at V and 3 bases at J, with 10 bases between the two ends. The CDR3 contains 13 residues.

This chain joins TRBV5-1 and TRBJ2-7, with D perhaps TRBD1 (6 bases). CDR3 length equals 15 residues. Trimming removed 0 bases at V and 6 bases at J, with 16 bases between. Germline lookup yields CDR1 SGHRS and CDR2 YFSETQ. Written as DNA, the CDR3 is TGCGCCAGCAGCTTGGACCTCTTCGGACAGTCCGAGCAGTACTTC. Translating gives CASSLDLFGQSEQYF.

In this sample, this clone turned up once. V and J are TRBV7-9 and TRBJ2-2; TRBD1 aligns across 7 bases. Looked up from germline, CDR1 is SEHNR and CDR2 is FQNEAQ (reference sequence). The CDR3 spans 19 residues. V shed 5 bases and J 2 bases; nucleotides not matched to a gene: 17. The CDR3 sequence is CASSPGRGRTGYNTGELFF. CDR3 nucleotides: TGTGCCAGCAGCCCCGGCAGAGGAAGGACAGGTTATAACACCGGGGAGCTGTTTTTT. Full variable domain (outside the CDR3, taken from reference TRBV7-9 and TRBJ2-2): DTGVSQNPRHKITKRGQNVTFRCDPISEHNRLYWYRQTLGQGPEFLTYFQNEAQLEKSRLLSDRFSAERPKGSFSTLEIQRTEQGDSAMYLCASSPGRGRTGYNTGELFFGEGSRLTVL.

There are a few counts of this clone. The chain joins TRBV5-4 to TRBJ2-7; D not resolved. CDR1 SGHNT and CDR2 YYREEE come from the germline V gene (reference sequence). V lost 0 bases to trimming and J lost 2 bases, with 6 bases between them. The CDR3 runs 13 residues. The chain's CDR3 is CASSLGPAYEQYF. CDR3 nucleotides: TGTGCCAGCAGCTTGGGTCCGGCCTACGAGCAGTACTTC.